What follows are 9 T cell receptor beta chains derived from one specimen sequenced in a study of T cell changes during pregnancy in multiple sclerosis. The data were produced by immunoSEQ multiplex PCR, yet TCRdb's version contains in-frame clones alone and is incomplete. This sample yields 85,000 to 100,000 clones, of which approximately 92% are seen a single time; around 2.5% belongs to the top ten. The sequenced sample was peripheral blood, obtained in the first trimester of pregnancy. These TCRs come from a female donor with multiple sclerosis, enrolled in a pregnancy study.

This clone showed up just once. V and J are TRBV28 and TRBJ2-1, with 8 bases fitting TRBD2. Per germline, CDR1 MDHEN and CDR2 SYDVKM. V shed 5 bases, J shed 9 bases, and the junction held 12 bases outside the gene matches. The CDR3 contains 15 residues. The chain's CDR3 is CASSRSGKQKPEQFF. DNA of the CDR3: TGTGCCAGCAGTCGTAGCGGGAAACAAAAACCTGAGCAGTTCTTC.

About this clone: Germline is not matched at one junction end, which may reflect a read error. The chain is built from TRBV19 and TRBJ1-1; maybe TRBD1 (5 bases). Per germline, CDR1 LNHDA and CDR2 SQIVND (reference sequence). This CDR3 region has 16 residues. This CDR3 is CASRTITGLPNAEAFF. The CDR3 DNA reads TGTGCCAGTAGAACTATCACGGGACTTCCGAACGCTGAAGCTTTCTTT.

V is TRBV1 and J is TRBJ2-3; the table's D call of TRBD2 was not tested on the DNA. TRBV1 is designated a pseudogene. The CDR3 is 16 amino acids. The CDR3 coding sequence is TGCACCAGCAGCCATCCTAGCGGGAACAGCACAGATACGCAGTATTTT. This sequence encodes CTSSHPSGNSTDTQYF.

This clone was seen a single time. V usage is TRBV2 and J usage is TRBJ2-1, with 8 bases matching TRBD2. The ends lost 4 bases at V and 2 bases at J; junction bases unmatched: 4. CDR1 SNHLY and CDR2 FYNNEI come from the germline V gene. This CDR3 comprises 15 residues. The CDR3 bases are TGTGCCAGCAGTGGACTAGCGTCAACCTACAATGAGCAGTTCTTC. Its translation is CASSGLASTYNEQFF.

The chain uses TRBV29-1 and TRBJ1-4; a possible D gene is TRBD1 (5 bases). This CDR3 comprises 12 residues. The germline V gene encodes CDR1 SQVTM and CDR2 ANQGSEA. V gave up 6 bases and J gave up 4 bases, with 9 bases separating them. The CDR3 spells CSVPGLNEKLFF. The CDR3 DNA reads TGCAGCGTGCCGGGACTTAATGAAAAACTGTTTTTT.

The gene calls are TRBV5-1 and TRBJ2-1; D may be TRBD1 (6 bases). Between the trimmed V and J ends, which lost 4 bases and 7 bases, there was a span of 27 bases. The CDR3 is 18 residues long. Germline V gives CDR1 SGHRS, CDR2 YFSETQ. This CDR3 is CASSAEWADRSRSNEQFF. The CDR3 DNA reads TGCGCCAGCAGCGCCGAGTGGGCGGACAGAAGCCGGTCTAATGAGCAGTTCTTC.

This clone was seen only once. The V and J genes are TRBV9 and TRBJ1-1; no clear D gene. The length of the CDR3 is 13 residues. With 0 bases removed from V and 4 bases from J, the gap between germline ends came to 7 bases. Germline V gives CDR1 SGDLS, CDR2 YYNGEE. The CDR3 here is CASSVDGFTEAFF. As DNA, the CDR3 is TGTGCCAGCAGCGTAGACGGGTTCACTGAAGCTTTCTTT.

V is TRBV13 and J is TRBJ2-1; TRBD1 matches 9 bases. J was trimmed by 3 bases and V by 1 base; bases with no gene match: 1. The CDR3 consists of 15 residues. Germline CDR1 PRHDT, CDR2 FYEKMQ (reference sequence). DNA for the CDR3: TGTGCCAGCAGCTTAGTGGGACAGGGCTACAATGAGCAGTTCTTC. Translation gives CASSLVGQGYNEQFF.

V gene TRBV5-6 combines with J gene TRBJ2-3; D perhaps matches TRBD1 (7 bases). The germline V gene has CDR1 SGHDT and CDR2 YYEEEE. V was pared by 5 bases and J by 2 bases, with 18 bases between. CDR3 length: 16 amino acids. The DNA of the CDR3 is TGTGCCAGCAGGTTGTGGAGGGGGCGAAACACAGATACGCAGTATTTT. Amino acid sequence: CASRLWRGRNTDTQYF.